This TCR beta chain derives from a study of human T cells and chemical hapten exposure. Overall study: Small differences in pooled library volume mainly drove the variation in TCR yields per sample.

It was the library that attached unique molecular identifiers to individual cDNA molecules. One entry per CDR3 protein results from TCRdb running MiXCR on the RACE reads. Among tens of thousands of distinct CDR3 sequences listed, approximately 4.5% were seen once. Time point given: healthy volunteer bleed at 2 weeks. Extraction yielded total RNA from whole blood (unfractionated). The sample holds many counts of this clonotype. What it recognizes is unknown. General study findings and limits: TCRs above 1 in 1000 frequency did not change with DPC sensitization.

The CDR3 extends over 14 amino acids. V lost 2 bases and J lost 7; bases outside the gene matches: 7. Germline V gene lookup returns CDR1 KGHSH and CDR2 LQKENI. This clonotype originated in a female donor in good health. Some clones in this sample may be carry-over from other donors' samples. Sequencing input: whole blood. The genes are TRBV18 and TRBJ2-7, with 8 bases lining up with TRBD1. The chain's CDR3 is CASSPLTGEEEQYF. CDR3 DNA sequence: TGTGCCAGCTCACCATTGACAGGGGAGGAAGAGCAGTACTTC.